The rows below give T cell receptor beta chains drawn from one sample of a study of cytomegalovirus exposure and HLA in healthy donors. The assay was immunoSEQ multiplex PCR, and TCRdb's table has in-frame clones only and misses some. The sample holds 95,000 to 100,000 clones; around four fifths are singletons and the top ten take 3% to 4%. The sequenced sample consisted of PBMCs. The origin of the receptors is a female donor in good health and CMV-seropositive. The CDR3 runs from the conserved cysteine through the conserved F or W. Fields, in order: CDR3 DNA, CDR3 protein, CDR3 length, J gene, V gene, clone size, D gene. The D gene is left open where the match is weak. A row's size may be missing; if present it is once, few, many or a size class.

TGCGCCAGCAGCTTGGATGGGACAGGGGTTAATGAGCAGTTCTTC,CASSLDGTGVNEQFF,15,TRBJ2-1,TRBV5-1,.,TRBD1
TGTGCCAGCAGTCCTATAGCGGGACCCTCCACGGAGCAGTACTTC,CASSPIAGPSTEQYF,15,TRBJ2-7,TRBV2,once,TRBD2
TGTGCCAGCAGCGCCGGGGGGTTTACCTACGAGCAGTACTTC,CASSAGGFTYEQYF,14,TRBJ2-7,TRBV9,.,TRBD2
TGTGCCAGCAGAGGGGGACTAGCGGGCGGGAAACAAGAGACCCAGTACTTC,CASRGGLAGGKQETQYF,17,TRBJ2-5,TRBV2,.,TRBD2
TGTGCCAGCAGCCGAACGGACTCCACGCAGTTCTTC,CASSRTDSTQFF,12,TRBJ2-1,TRBV7-9,.,.
TGTGCCGGAAGCCGGAGTGATTCCTACGAGCAGTACTTC,CAGSRSDSYEQYF,13,TRBJ2-7,TRBV28,.,.
TGTGCCAGCAGTTTATCGACAGGCACAGCTTTCTTT,CASSLSTGTAFF,12,TRBJ1-1,TRBV28,few,.
TGTGCCAGCAGTCCCGACTCGGACTCAAACAATGAGCAGTTCTTC,CASSPDSDSNNEQFF,15,TRBJ2-1,TRBV2,once,.
TGCGCCAGCAGCTTGGGGTCACAGGGAGCCGGGGAGCTGTTTTTT,CASSLGSQGAGELFF,15,TRBJ2-2,TRBV5-1,.,.
TGTGCCAGCAGAGAACAGGGGTATAGTGTAAACACCATATATTTT,CASREQGYSVNTIYF,15,TRBJ1-3,TRBV6-5,.,TRBD1
TGTGCCAGCAGTTACTCTGGGGCTAGCGGGGGGACCCAGTACTTC,CASSYSGASGGTQYF,15,TRBJ2-5,TRBV6-5,.,TRBD2
TGTGCCAGCAGTTTTTTGACAGGGGGAAGGTACGAGCAGTACTTC,CASSFLTGGRYEQYF,15,TRBJ2-7,TRBV6-5,once,TRBD1
TGTGCCAGCACCCCGTTGTCTGGAGGGCCGGAGTCACCCCTCCACTTT,CASTPLSGGPESPLHF,16,TRBJ1-6,TRBV2,few,.
TGTGCCAGCAGCCAACAGGGTTTTCAAGAGACCCAGTACTTC,CASSQQGFQETQYF,14,TRBJ2-5,TRBV11-2,.,.
TGTGCCAGCAGTTACTGGGGGCCTGACGGAAAACTGTTTTTT,CASSYWGPDGKLFF,14,TRBJ1-4,TRBV6-6,.,.
TGTGCCAGCAGTGAAGCGCGACGGGAGGTCTTCGAGCAGTACTTC,CASSEARREVFEQYF,15,TRBJ2-7,TRBV6-1,once,TRBD2
TGTGCCAGCAGCTCCCTACTGACAGGGGGCGCTTACAATGAGCAGTTCTTC,CASSSLLTGGAYNEQFF,17,TRBJ2-1,TRBV7-9,.,TRBD1
TGCGCCAGCAGCGGTCCGGGACTTTTCACAGATACGCAGTATTTT,CASSGPGLFTDTQYF,15,TRBJ2-3,TRBV5-1,.,.
TGTTCCAGCAGCTTATGGGGAGGGGTGAACACTGAAGCTTTCTTT,CSSSLWGGVNTEAFF,15,TRBJ1-1,TRBV7-9,.,.
TGTGCCAGCAGTAAAAGCGGGAGACTAAATGAGCAGTTCTTC,CASSKSGRLNEQFF,14,TRBJ2-1,TRBV27,.,TRBD2
TGTGCCAGCTCCCTCGGGAGGCCGGGACAGGGAGGTGGCTACACCTTC,CASSLGRPGQGGGYTF,16,TRBJ1-2,TRBV18,.,TRBD1
TGTGCCAGCAGCGTCCTAGCGTACTCACAAGAGACCCAGTACTTC,CASSVLAYSQETQYF,15,TRBJ2-5,TRBV7-6,few,.
TGTGCCAGCTCACCATCGGGGGAATATGGCTACACCTTC,CASSPSGEYGYTF,13,TRBJ1-2,TRBV18,few,.
TGTGCCAGCAGATTGACAGGGGTATCCTACGAGCAGTACTTC,CASRLTGVSYEQYF,14,TRBJ2-7,TRBV7-9,.,TRBD1
TGTGCCAGCTTCTTGGACAGGGCCGGCGATACGCAGTATTTT,CASFLDRAGDTQYF,14,TRBJ2-3,TRBV18,.,TRBD1
TGTGCCAGCAGCTTAGGGACAGCCTGGACTGAAGCTTTCTTT,CASSLGTAWTEAFF,14,TRBJ1-1,TRBV5-6,.,TRBD1
TGCGCCAGCAGTGAGTCCCAGTCTAGCACAGATACGCAGTATTTT,CASSESQSSTDTQYF,15,TRBJ2-3,TRBV10-1,.,.
TGTGCCAGCAGCCGGGGGGACAGGGAACACCAAGAGACCCAGTACTTC,CASSRGDREHQETQYF,16,TRBJ2-5,TRBV7-9,.,TRBD1
TGTGCCAGCAGTGAAGCGCCTAGCGGGGGTGAGCAGTTCTTC,CASSEAPSGGEQFF,14,TRBJ2-1,TRBV6-1,.,TRBD2
TGTGCCAGCAGTTACGCAGGGGACTATGGCTACACCTTC,CASSYAGDYGYTF,13,TRBJ1-2,TRBV6-5,.,.
TGTGCCAGCTCGAGCCCGGGACAGCTATACGAGCAGTACTTC,CASSSPGQLYEQYF,14,TRBJ2-7,TRBV6-5,.,TRBD1
TGCGCCAGCAGCTTGCCCGACAGGGGCTACTACGAGCAGTACTTC,CASSLPDRGYYEQYF,15,TRBJ2-7,TRBV5-1,.,TRBD1
TGCGCCAGCAGTGACACACTAAGCAATCAGCCCCAGCATTTT,CASSDTLSNQPQHF,14,TRBJ1-5,TRBV10-2,.,.
TGTGCCTCATACAGCGGGGCTAGCACAGATACGCAGTATTTT,CASYSGASTDTQYF,14,TRBJ2-3,TRBV19,.,TRBD2
TGTGCCAGCAGCTTGAGACAGGTCCGTAGGGATGGCTACACCTTC,CASSLRQVRRDGYTF,15,TRBJ1-2,TRBV7-9,.,.
TGCAGCGTGGAGGGTGACTCTGGGGCCAACGTCCTGACTTTC,CSVEGDSGANVLTF,14,TRBJ2-6,TRBV29-1,.,.